The clone carrying this T cell receptor beta chain was detected many times. This sample is part of a study of spatial heterogeneity in lung cancer. This CDR3 contains 13 residues. Trimming left V 6 bases short and J 8 bases short, with 11 bases between. Regarding time point: sample taken at primary tumor resection. TCRdb fed the 5' RACE reads into MiXCR, producing one record per CDR3 protein. The sample shows roughly 48,000 distinct CDR3 sequences, approximately 5.3% of them seen only once. Specimen: PBMCs, collected at surgery. The origin of this receptor is a male donor with early-stage non-small cell lung cancer. J is TRBJ1-6 and V is TRBV12-3 or TRBV12-4; D call uncertain. The CDR3 here is CASRRTGDSPLHF. The CDR3, as DNA: TGTGCCAGCAGGAGAACGGGTGATTCACCCCTCCACTTT.